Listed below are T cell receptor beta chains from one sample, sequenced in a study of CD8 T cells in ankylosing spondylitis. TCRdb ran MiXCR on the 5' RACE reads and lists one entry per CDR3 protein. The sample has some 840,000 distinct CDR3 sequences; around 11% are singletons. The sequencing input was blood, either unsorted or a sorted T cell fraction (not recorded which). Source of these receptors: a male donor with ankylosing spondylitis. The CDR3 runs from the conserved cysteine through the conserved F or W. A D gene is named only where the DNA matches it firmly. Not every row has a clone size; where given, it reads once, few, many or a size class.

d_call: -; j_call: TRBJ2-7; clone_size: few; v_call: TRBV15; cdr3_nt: TGTGCCACCAGCAGCCACCGGGAACTCTACGAGCAGTACTTC; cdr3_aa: CATSSHRELYEQYF
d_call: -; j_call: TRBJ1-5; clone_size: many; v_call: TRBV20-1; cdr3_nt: TGCAGTGCTCGGGGGACTCAGCCCCAGCATTTT; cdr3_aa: CSARGTQPQHF
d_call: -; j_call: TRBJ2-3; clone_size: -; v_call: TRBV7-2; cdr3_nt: TGTGCCAGCAGCTTAACAGGGAGAGGAACAGATACGCAGTATTTT; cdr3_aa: CASSLTGRGTDTQYF
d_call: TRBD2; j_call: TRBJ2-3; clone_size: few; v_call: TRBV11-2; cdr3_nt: TGTGCCAGCAGCTTTCCGACTAGCGGTGCGGCCTCAAACACAGATACGCAGTATTTT; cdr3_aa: CASSFPTSGAASNTDTQYF
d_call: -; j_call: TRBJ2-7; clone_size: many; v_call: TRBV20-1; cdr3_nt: TGCAGTGCCGACGGTGCTTACGAGCAGTACTTC; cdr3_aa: CSADGAYEQYF
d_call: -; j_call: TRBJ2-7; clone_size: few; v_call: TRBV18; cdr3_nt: TGTGCCAGCTCACCACGGGCTAGTAGCGCTTACGAGCAGTACTTC; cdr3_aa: CASSPRASSAYEQYF
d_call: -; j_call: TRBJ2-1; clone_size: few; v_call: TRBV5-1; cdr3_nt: TGCGCCAGCAGCAGGTTCGGTAGGGGTGTAATCAATGAGCAGTTCTTC; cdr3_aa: CASSRFGRGVINEQFF
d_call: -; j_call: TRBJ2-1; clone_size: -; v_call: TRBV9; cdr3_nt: TGTGCCAGCAGCGCCTTTAGTGAGCAGTTCTTC; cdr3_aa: CASSAFSEQFF
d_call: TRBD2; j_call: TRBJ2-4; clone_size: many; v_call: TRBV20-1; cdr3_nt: TGCAGTGCTTTAACAACCCGGGAGGGTGGAAACATTCAGTACTTC; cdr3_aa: CSALTTREGGNIQYF
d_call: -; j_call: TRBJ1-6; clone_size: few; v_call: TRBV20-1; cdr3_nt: TGCAGTGCTAGAGATAGGCGGGATACTCCGGGGTCACCCCTCCACTTT; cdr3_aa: CSARDRRDTPGSPLHF
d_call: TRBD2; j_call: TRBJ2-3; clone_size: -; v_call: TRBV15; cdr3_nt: TGTGCCACCAGCAGAGATTGGGCTAGCGGGGGCTATAGCACAGATACGCAGTATTTT; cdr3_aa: CATSRDWASGGYSTDTQYF
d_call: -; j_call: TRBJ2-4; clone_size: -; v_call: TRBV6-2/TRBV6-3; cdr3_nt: TGTGCCAGCAGTTACGCAGGTGGCAAAAACATTCAGTACTTC; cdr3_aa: CASSYAGGKNIQYF
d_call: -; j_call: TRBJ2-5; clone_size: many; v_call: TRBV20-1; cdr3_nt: TGCAGTGCTAGAGATCTCGTCCAAATGGGAGAGACCCAGTACTTC; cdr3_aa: CSARDLVQMGETQYF
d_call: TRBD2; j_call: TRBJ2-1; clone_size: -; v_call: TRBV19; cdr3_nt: TGTGCCAGTAGTTCCCGGGACTACTTCTACAATGAGCAGTTCTTC; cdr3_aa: CASSSRDYFYNEQFF
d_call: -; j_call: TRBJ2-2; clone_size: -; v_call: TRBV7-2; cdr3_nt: TGTGCCAGCAGCTTAGCGCTGGGGTCCACCGGGGAGCTGTTTTTT; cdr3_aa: CASSLALGSTGELFF
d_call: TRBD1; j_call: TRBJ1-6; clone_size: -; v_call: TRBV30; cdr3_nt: TGTGCCTGGAGGCCGGCTCCCGGGACAGGGGATTCACCCCTCCACTTT; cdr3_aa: CAWRPAPGTGDSPLHF
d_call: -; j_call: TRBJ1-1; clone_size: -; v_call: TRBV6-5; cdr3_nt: TGTGCCAGCAGTTACGGGGCGTACTCGGAAGCTTTCTTT; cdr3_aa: CASSYGAYSEAFF
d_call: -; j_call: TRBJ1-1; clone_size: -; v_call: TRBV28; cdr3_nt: TGTGCCAGCACCCCGGTGGGCGACCGTGAAGCTTTCTTT; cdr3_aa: CASTPVGDREAFF
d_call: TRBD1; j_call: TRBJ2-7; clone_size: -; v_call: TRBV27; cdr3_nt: TGTGCCAGCAGTCCGCTGGACAGGGGAGCCTACGAGCAGTACTTC; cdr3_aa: CASSPLDRGAYEQYF
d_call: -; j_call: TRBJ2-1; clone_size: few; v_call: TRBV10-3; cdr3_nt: TGTGCCATCACCCCAGGGGCCCGCTCCTACAATGAGCAGTTCTTC; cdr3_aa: CAITPGARSYNEQFF
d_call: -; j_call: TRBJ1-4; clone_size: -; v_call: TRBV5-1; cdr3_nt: TGCGCCAGCAGCTTTATGGGAAATGAAAAACTGTTTTTT; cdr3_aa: CASSFMGNEKLFF
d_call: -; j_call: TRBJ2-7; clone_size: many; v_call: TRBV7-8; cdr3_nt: TGTGCCAGCAGCTTATTATGGGGGGCCAGAGCTGAGCAGTACTTC; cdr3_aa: CASSLLWGARAEQYF
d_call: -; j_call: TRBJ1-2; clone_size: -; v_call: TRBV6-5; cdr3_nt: TGTGCCAGCAGTTCCGACTTGAGGGCCTATGGCTACACCTTC; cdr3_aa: CASSSDLRAYGYTF
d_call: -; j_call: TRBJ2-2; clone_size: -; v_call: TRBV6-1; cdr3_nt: TGTGCCAGCAGTCGGAGTGCCGGGAACACCGGGGAGCTGTTTTTT; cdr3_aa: CASSRSAGNTGELFF
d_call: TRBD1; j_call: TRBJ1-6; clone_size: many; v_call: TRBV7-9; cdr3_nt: TGTGCCAGCAGCTCAACAGGGGAATCACCCCTCCACTTT; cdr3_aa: CASSSTGESPLHF
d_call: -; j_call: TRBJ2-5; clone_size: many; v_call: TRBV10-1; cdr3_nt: TGCGCCAGCAGTGAGTCCCGGGATGGGGCTCGGACCCAGTACTTC; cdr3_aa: CASSESRDGARTQYF
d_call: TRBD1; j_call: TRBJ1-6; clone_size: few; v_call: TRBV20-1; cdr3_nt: TGCAGTGCCAGGACAGGGACGGGCTCACCCCTCCACTTT; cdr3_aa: CSARTGTGSPLHF
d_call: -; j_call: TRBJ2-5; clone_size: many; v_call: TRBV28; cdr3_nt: TGTGCCAGCAGTGACCTCAGGTACCAAGAGACCCAGTACTTC; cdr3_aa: CASSDLRYQETQYF
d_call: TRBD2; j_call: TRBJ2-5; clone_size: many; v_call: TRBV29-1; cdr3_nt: TGCAGCGTTCATACTAGCGGAGAGACCCAGTACTTC; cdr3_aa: CSVHTSGETQYF
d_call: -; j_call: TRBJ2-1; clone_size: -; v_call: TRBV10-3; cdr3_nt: TGTGCCATCAGTGATCTGAGCAGCTCCTACAATGAGCAGTTCTTC; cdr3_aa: CAISDLSSSYNEQFF
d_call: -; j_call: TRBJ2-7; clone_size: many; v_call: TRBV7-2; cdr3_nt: TGTGCCAGCTCCTTAGCGCGGTCCTACGAGCAGTACTTC; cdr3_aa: CASSLARSYEQYF
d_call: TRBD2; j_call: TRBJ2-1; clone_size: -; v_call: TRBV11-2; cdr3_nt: TGTGCCAGCAGCTTCATGACTAGCGGGGGATACAATGAGCAGTTCTTC; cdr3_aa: CASSFMTSGGYNEQFF
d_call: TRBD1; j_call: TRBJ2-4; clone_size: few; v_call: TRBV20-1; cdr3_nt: TGCAGTGCCAACTCGGGACAGGGCACCATTCAGTACTTC; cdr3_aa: CSANSGQGTIQYF
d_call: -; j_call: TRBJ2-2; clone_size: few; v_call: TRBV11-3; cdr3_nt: TGTGCCAGCAGCTTAGTCGGGTTCACCGGGGAGCTGTTTTTT; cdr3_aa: CASSLVGFTGELFF
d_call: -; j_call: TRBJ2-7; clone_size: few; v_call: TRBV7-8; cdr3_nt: TGTGCCAGCAGCTCCCAACGGAGCTCCTACGAGCAGTACTTC; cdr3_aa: CASSSQRSSYEQYF
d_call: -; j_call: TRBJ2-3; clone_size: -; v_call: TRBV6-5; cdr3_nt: TGTGCCAGCAGTTACGGCTCTACCTGGACGGATACGCAGTATTTT; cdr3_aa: CASSYGSTWTDTQYF
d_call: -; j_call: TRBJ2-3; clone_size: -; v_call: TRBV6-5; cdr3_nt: TGTGCCAGCAGTTACCGGGACCAACTCACAGATACGCAGTATTTT; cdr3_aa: CASSYRDQLTDTQYF
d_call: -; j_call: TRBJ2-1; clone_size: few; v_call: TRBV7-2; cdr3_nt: TGTGCCAGCAGCCTGAGAAGTTCCTCAGACAATGAGCAGTTCTTC; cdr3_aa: CASSLRSSSDNEQFF
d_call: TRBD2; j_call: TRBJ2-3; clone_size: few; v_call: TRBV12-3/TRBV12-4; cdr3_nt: TGTGCCAGCACTTGGGAGGGAGCAGATACGCAGTATTTT; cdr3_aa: CASTWEGADTQYF
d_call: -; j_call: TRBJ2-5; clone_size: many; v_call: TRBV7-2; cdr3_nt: TGTGCCAGCAGCCCCCTATTAGAAGAGACCCAGTACTTC; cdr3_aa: CASSPLLEETQYF
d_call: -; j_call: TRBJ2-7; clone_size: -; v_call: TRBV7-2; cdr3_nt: TGTGCCAGCAGCTGGAGGTGGGGCGGCTCCTACGAGCAGTACTTC; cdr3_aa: CASSWRWGGSYEQYF
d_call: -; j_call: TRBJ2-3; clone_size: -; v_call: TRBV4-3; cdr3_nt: TGCGCCAGCAGCCAAAGACGGGGGACCACAGATACGCAGTATTTT; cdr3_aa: CASSQRRGTTDTQYF
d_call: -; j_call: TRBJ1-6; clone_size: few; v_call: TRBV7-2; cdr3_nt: TGTGCCAGCAGCCCAAGTTCCGGGACGGTCGCTCTCCCCCTCCACTTT; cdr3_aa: CASSPSSGTVALPLHF
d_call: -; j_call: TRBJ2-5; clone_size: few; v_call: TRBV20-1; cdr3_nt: TGCAGTGCTAGATCAGGGGATAGCGGAAAAGAGACCCAGTACTTC; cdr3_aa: CSARSGDSGKETQYF
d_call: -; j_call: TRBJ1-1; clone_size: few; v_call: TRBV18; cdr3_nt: TGTGCCAGCTCACCTCTGAGGGGGGGGCGACGGGCTGAAGCTTTCTTT; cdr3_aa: CASSPLRGGRRAEAFF
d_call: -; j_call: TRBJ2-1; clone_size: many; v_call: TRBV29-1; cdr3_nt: TGCAGCGTTGATCGAGACCCCTTCTTC; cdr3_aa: CSVDRDPFF
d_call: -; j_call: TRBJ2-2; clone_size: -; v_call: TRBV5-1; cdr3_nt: TGCGCCAGCAGCTTGGGACCAGTTCATTTGGACACCGGGGAGCTGTTTTTT; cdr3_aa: CASSLGPVHLDTGELFF